This T cell receptor (beta chain) is drawn from a study of T cell repertoires in cytomegalovirus infection. As regards this clonotype: The target antigen is unknown.

TCRdb called the reads again in MiXCR, with one record for every CDR3 protein. The profile shows approximately 910,000 distinct CDR3 sequences, approximately 33% of them singletons. Germline-derived CDR1 and CDR2 are DFQATT and SNEGSKA (reference sequence). The length of the CDR3 is 16 residues. The V end was cut by 5 bases, the J end by 0 bases, with 17 bases between. Study-wide findings and caveats: Clonotypes of TCR beta that were HLA-C-restricted and CMV-specific dominated the ex vivo response.

The sample consisted of cultured CD8+ T cells from PBMCs, taken from culture after CMV antigen stimulation. The chain joins TRBV20-1 to TRBJ2-1; D is perhaps TRBD2 (5 bases). The TCR was taken from a human donor in good health (CMV status not recorded). Some clones in this sample may be carry-over from other donors' samples. The CDR3 protein is CSALWAARGSYNEQFF. In DNA form, the CDR3 reads TGCAGTGCTTTGTGGGCCGCCCGGGGCTCCTACAATGAGCAGTTCTTC.